The clone carrying this TCR beta chain occurred a few times. Its target is not known. This sample was taken from a study of CD8+ T cells in alopecia areata. Study summary: Patients received oral tofacitinib, 5 to 10 mg twice daily, for moderate-to-severe alopecia areata. Study findings and constraints: Lesional tissue from the scalp (especially in alopecia totalis/universalis) showed higher clonality than normal scalp.

Investigators isolated RNA and reverse transcribed it into cDNA to act as the sequencing template. The assay was immunoSEQ multiplex PCR, and TCRdb's table has in-frame clones only and misses some. The sample holds about 120,000 clones; more than 30% are singletons and the top ten take 3.1%. Germline lookup yields CDR1 SGHDN and CDR2 FVKESK. Trimming stripped 1 base from V and 8 bases from J, with 8 bases between. The CDR3 covers 12 residues. This sequence joins TRBV14 and TRBJ1-2; tentative D call: TRBD1 (5 bases). Sequences were obtained from CD4+ T cells sorted from blood. The receptor was derived from a human donor with alopecia areata. The CDR3 DNA follows: TGTGCCAGCAGCCAAGGCGGGGGAGGCTACACCTTC. It yields the protein CASSQGGGGYTF. Complete variable domain (other parts from reference TRBV14 and TRBJ1-2): EAGVTQFPSHSVIEKGQTVTLRCDPISGHDNLYWYRRVMGKEIKFLLHFVKESKQDESGMPNNRFLAERTGGTYSTLKVQPAELEDSGVYFCASSQGGGGYTFGSGTRLTVV.